A single sample gave rise to the 20 T cell receptor beta chains below, sequenced in a study of spatial heterogeneity in lung cancer. The time point denotes: blood at routine non-recurrence follow-up after resection. The input material, whole RNA from tumor, nontumor lung or frozen PBMC, was sequenced unsorted. TCRdb redid the calling of the 5' RACE reads with MiXCR, one entry per CDR3 protein. The sample has around 30,000 distinct CDR3 sequences, about 6.3% seen once. The sample in question was PBMCs, obtained at follow-up. Every receptor here comes from a male donor with early-stage non-small cell lung cancer.

The gene calls are TRBV19 and TRBJ2-7, with D possibly matching TRBD1 (5 bases). Germline CDR1 LNHDA, CDR2 SQIVND (reference sequence). The CDR3 extends over 13 amino acids. With 9 bases removed from V and 0 bases from J, the gap between germline ends came to 12 bases. The DNA of the CDR3 is TGTGCCAGACAGGCGTCGAGCTCCTACGAGCAGTACTTC. Protein sequence: CARQASSSYEQYF.

This clonotype was seen a handful of times. J is TRBJ2-3 and V is TRBV5-4; D unresolved. Germline CDR1 and CDR2: SGHNT and YYREEE (reference sequence). Trimming took 3 bases from V and 6 from J, leaving 11 bases between them. The CDR3 is made up of 13 amino acids. The CDR3 is CASSSAFSDTQYF. The CDR3 nucleotides are TGTGCCAGCAGCTCAGCCTTCTCCGATACGCAGTATTTT.

In DNA, the CDR3 is TGTGCCAGTAGTATCGGGGGTTCCGGGGCCAACGTCCTGACTTTC. Its translation: CASSIGGSGANVLTF. The gene calls are TRBV19 and TRBJ2-6, with a possible D match to TRBD2 (6 bases). This CDR3 region has 15 residues. V was pared by 3 bases and J by 4 bases, with 10 bases between. Germline V CDR1 and CDR2: LNHDA, SQIVND (reference sequence).

This clonotype occurred many times. This chain links TRBV16 with TRBJ1-4; no clear D. Germline V CDR1 and CDR2: KGHSY, FQNENV. The CDR3 consists of 13 residues. Between the trimmed V and J ends, which lost 7 bases and 0 bases, there was a span of 6 bases. Written as DNA, the CDR3 is TGTGCCAGCATGATAACAACTAATGAAAAACTGTTTTTT. It translates to CASMITTNEKLFF.

This sequence joins TRBV20-1 and TRBJ2-6, with 8 bases fitting TRBD2. The CDR3 sequence is 16 residues long. After removal of 4 bases from V and 0 bases from J, the junction contained 5 bases not matched to a gene. Germline CDR1 reads DFQATT; CDR2 reads SNEGSKA (reference sequence). CDR3 residues: CSAKLAGISGANVLTF. Written as DNA, the CDR3 is TGCAGTGCTAAGCTAGCGGGTATCTCTGGGGCCAACGTCCTGACTTTC.

This clonotype was seen at least ten times. The chain carries TRBV20-1 and TRBJ2-3, with 7 bases aligning to TRBD2. Losses at the gene ends were 4 bases for V and 2 bases for J; bases not matched to a gene: 12. The CDR3 loop spans 16 amino acids. CDR1 and CDR2 (germline): DFQATT, SNEGSKA (reference sequence). For the CDR3, the DNA is TGCAGTGCTACCCCTAGGAGCGGGGCTTACACAGATACGCAGTATTTT. Amino acids: CSATPRSGAYTDTQYF.

This clonotype has a count of ten or more. The CDR3 sequence is CASSQGGQPQHF. The CDR3 DNA is TGTGCCAGCAGTCAAGGTGGCCAGCCCCAGCATTTT. The chain recombines TRBV7-9 with TRBJ1-5, with no clear D. CDR1 and CDR2 from the germline V gene are SEHNR and FQNEAQ (reference sequence). The CDR3 covers 12 residues. Trimming cost V 6 bases and J 7 bases, with 10 bases left between them.

This clonotype was detected ten times or more. Written as DNA, the CDR3 is TGCAGCGTTGAAATGGCCCTGACAGCTAACTATGGCTACACCTTC. Amino acid sequence: CSVEMALTANYGYTF. The V gene is TRBV29-1, the J gene TRBJ1-2; TRBD1 is a possible D gene (5 bases). This CDR3 is built from 15 residues. In germline, CDR1 is SQVTM, CDR2 ANQGSEA. The V end was cut by 2 bases, the J end by 0 bases, with 13 bases between.

The chain uses TRBV20-1 and TRBJ2-7; the D call may be TRBD1 or TRBD2 (7 bases each). There are 15 residues in the CDR3. Trimming shortened V by 6 bases and J by 5 bases, and 23 bases separated the two germline ends. Germline CDR1 and CDR2: DFQATT and SNEGSKA (reference sequence). Written as DNA, the CDR3 is TGCAGTGCCGCAAACTATCAGGGGGGGGCTAACGAGCAGTACTTC. Translating it yields CSAANYQGGANEQYF.

This clonotype was seen ten or more times. V gene TRBV11-3 combines with J gene TRBJ2-1; 8 nucleotides agree with TRBD1. Germline V gives CDR1 SGHNT, CDR2 YENEEA. Unmatched junction bases numbered 10, after V lost 4 bases and J lost 8 bases. The CDR3 covers 15 residues. Written as DNA, the CDR3 is TGTGCCAGCAGCTCCCAGGGGGCGGTCGGCGATGAGCAGTTCTTC. The encoded protein is CASSSQGAVGDEQFF. Based on the CDR3 plus reference TRBV11-3 and TRBJ2-1, the full variable domain is EAGVVQSPRYKIIEKKQPVAFWCNPISGHNTLYWYLQNLGQGPELLIRYENEEAVDDSQLPKDRFSAERLKGVDSTLKIQPAELGDSAVYLCASSSQGAVGDEQFFGPGTRLTVL.

This clonotype was seen at least ten times. V is TRBV19 and J is TRBJ1-1; 7 nucleotides line up with TRBD1. The CDR3 contains 13 residues. Germline V gene sequence: CDR1 LNHDA, CDR2 SQIVND (reference sequence). The V and J ends lost 3 bases and 4 bases, in that order; junction bases with no gene match: 2. Here the CDR3 reads CASSIQGGTEAFF. The CDR3 region has the DNA TGTGCCAGTAGTATCCAGGGGGGCACTGAAGCTTTCTTT.

The rearrangement uses TRBV11-2 and TRBJ2-7, with 7 bases matching TRBD1. The J segment lost 2 bases and the V segment lost 6 bases, leaving 4 bases of the junction unmatched. CDR1 is SGHAT and CDR2 is FQNNGV in the germline V gene. The CDR3 consists of 13 residues. The DNA for the CDR3 is TGTGCCAGCAGTTCAGGGGGTCCCTACGAGCAGTACTTC. Amino acid sequence: CASSSGGPYEQYF.

This clonotype counts as medium-sized. The chain has TRBV29-1 and TRBJ2-5; D is undetermined. The CDR3 covers 13 residues. The V and J ends lost 5 bases and 1 base respectively, with 11 bases between them. Germline CDR1 is SQVTM and CDR2 is ANQGSEA. CDR3 amino acids: CSVLPRAQETQYF. The CDR3 DNA follows: TGCAGCGTTCTTCCCAGAGCCCAAGAGACCCAGTACTTC.

This clonotype was counted at least ten times. The chain uses TRBV4-2 and TRBJ1-2; TRBD1 might be the D (5 bases). Trimming took off 0 bases at V and 2 bases at J, with 10 bases between the two ends. In germline, CDR1 is LGHNA, CDR2 YNFKEQ. This CDR3 contains 15 residues. Written as DNA, the CDR3 is TGTGCCAGCAGCCAAGATTTAGGGGCGAACTATGGCTACACCTTC. Residues: CASSQDLGANYGYTF.

This clonotype was recorded a few times. In nucleotides, the CDR3 is TGTGCCAGTGTAGCGGGAGCGGGTTCCTACAATGAGCAGTTCTTC. Translated, it gives CASVAGAGSYNEQFF. The chain employs TRBV19 and TRBJ2-1, with 9 bases fitting TRBD2. CDR3 length: 15 residues. V was clipped by 8 bases and J by 1 base; unmatched bases: 6. CDR1 and CDR2 from the germline V gene are LNHDA and SQIVND (reference sequence).

This clonotype has just a few counts. The rearrangement joins TRBV2 to TRBJ1-1; 10 nucleotides match TRBD1. Germline V lookup: CDR1 SNHLY, CDR2 FYNNEI. There are 16 residues in the CDR3. J was trimmed by 7 bases and V by 6 bases; bases with no gene match: 14. The CDR3 reads CASRHRDRGGSSEAFF. The CDR3, as DNA: TGTGCCAGCAGGCACCGGGACAGGGGAGGTTCAAGTGAAGCTTTCTTT. Looking up the rest from reference TRBV2 and TRBJ1-1 gives the full variable domain: EPEVTQTPSHQVTQMGQEVILRCVPISNHLYFYWYRQILGQKVEFLVSFYNNEISEKSEIFDDQFSVERPDGSNFTLKIRSTKLEDSAMYFCASRHRDRGGSSEAFFGQGTRLTVV.

This clonotype was recorded many times. The J gene is TRBJ1-3, the V gene TRBV7-2; D unclear. Germline CDR1 SGHTA, CDR2 FQGNSA. This CDR3 comprises 13 residues. V lost 5 bases, J lost 5 bases, and 10 bases lay in between. The CDR3 DNA is TGTGCCAGCAGCCTACCGTCAAGAAACACCATATATTTT. Encoded protein: CASSLPSRNTIYF. The whole variable domain, filled in from reference TRBV7-2 and TRBJ1-3, reads GAGVSQSPSNKVTEKGKDVELRCDPISGHTALYWYRQSLGQGLEFLIYFQGNSAPDKSGLPSDRFSAERTGGSVSTLTIQRTQQEDSAVYLCASSLPSRNTIYFGEGSWLTVV.

This clonotype was seen many times. The chain is built from TRBV18 and TRBJ2-3; perhaps TRBD2 as D (5 bases). V gave up 0 bases and J gave up 4 bases, with 8 bases separating them. Germline V lookup: CDR1 KGHSH, CDR2 LQKENI. The CDR3 runs 14 residues. The CDR3 sequence is CASSPPSEADTQYF. CDR3 nucleotides: TGTGCCAGCTCACCACCGTCGGAGGCAGATACGCAGTATTTT. Complete variable domain (other parts from reference TRBV18 and TRBJ2-3): NAGVMQNPRHLVRRRGQEARLRCSPMKGHSHVYWYRQLPEEGLKFMVYLQKENIIDESGMPKERFSAEFPKEGPSILRIQQVVRGDSAAYFCASSPPSEADTQYFGPGTRLTVL.

This rearrangement joins TRBV6-2 or TRBV6-3 to TRBJ1-1; D might be TRBD1 (6 bases). The length of the CDR3 is 15 residues. The germline CDR1 and CDR2 sequences are MNHEY and SVGEGT. V was cut by 6 bases and J by 0 bases, with 14 bases left in between. In nucleotides, the CDR3 is TGTGCCAGCAGACTCAAGGGGGGAATGAACACTGAAGCTTTCTTT. Amino acid sequence: CASRLKGGMNTEAFF.

This clonotype was counted at least ten times. The chain carries TRBV29-1 and TRBJ2-7, with 11 nucleotides matching TRBD2. The CDR3 is 13 residues long. Trimming cost V 7 bases and J 5 bases; bases outside gene matches: 7. Germline CDR1 SQVTM, CDR2 ANQGSEA. CDR3 coding DNA: TGCAGCGCCAGACTAGCGGGGAGCCACGAGCAGTACTTC. Translated: CSARLAGSHEQYF.